A single sample gave rise to the 13 T cell receptor beta chains below, sequenced in a study of graft-versus-host responses after intestinal transplantation. Clones were read by immunoSEQ multiplex PCR, and TCRdb kept only the in-frame ones, dropping some. The table records tens of thousands of clones, roughly 94% of them present only once. These TCRs' antigens remain unknown. The specimen comprised unstimulated CD8+ T cells sorted from spleen or lymph node cells, sampled before intestinal transplant. The receptor set was obtained from a human donor who received an intestinal transplant.

The J gene is TRBJ1-5, the V gene TRBV19; D might be TRBD1 (5 bases). V was clipped by 4 bases and J by 6 bases, with 10 bases between them. Germline lookup yields CDR1 LNHDA and CDR2 SQIVND (reference sequence). The CDR3 loop spans 13 amino acids. The CDR3 is CASSRQGAQPQHF. CDR3 bases: TGTGCCAGTAGTAGGCAGGGTGCTCAGCCCCAGCATTTT. Drawing the rest from reference TRBV19 and TRBJ1-5, the complete variable domain is DGGITQSPKYLFRKEGQNVTLSCEQNLNHDAMYWYRQDPGQGLRLIYYSQIVNDFQKGDIAEGYSVSREKKESFPLTVTSAQKNPTAFYLCASSRQGAQPQHFGDGTRLSIL.

The V and J genes are TRBV19 and TRBJ2-7, with D perhaps matching TRBD1 or TRBD2 (5 bases each). This CDR3 comprises 16 residues. The V gene's germline CDR1 is LNHDA and CDR2 SQIVND (reference sequence). The V gene lost 3 bases and the J gene lost 1 base, with 16 bases spanning the gap. CDR3 amino acids: CASSISSSRGSYEQYF. The CDR3 DNA follows: TGTGCCAGTAGTATCAGTAGCTCGAGGGGTTCCTACGAGCAGTACTTC.

The chain joins TRBV27 to TRBJ1-2; D unclear. There are 15 residues in the CDR3. Germline CDR1 is MNHEY and CDR2 is SMNVEV (reference sequence). V lost 3 bases, J lost 5 bases, and 16 bases lay in between. The CDR3 region has the DNA TGTGCCAGCAGTTTGTTCAAAGACGTTGCTTATGGCTACACCTTC. This gives the protein CASSLFKDVAYGYTF.

The rearrangement links TRBV6-1 to TRBJ2-1; possibly TRBD2 for D (6 bases). V lost 6 bases, J lost 7 bases, and 7 bases lay in between. CDR3 size: 11 residues. CDR1 MNHNS and CDR2 SASEGT come from the germline V gene. CDR3 region: CASREGNEQFF. CDR3 nucleotides: TGTGCCAGCAGGGAGGGGAATGAGCAGTTCTTC.

J is TRBJ1-5 and V is TRBV30; a possible D gene is TRBD1 (6 bases). Trimming stripped 8 bases from V and 4 bases from J, with 18 bases between. CDR1 and CDR2 from the germline V gene are GTSNPN and SVGIG (reference sequence). This CDR3 region has 14 residues. The CDR3 DNA is TGTGCCGGGACCGGGGGGGCGGGGAATCAGCCCCAGCATTTT. As protein: CAGTGGAGNQPQHF.

The chain is built from TRBV19 and TRBJ2-2; 8 bases match TRBD1. The CDR3 has 16 residues. V trimming: 7 bases; J trimming: 4 bases; junction bases outside the gene matches: 11. Per the germline V gene, CDR1 is LNHDA and CDR2 is SQIVND (reference sequence). The CDR3 DNA reads as TGTGCCAGTACTAGACCGGGGCAGGGGGCCACCGGGGAGCTGTTTTTT. Translated, it gives CASTRPGQGATGELFF.

This clone was detected once. The chain is built from TRBV11-2 and TRBJ2-7, with D possibly matching TRBD1 (5 bases). The V and J ends lost 5 bases and 0 bases respectively, with 11 bases between them. This CDR3 has 14 residues. CDR1 SGHAT and CDR2 FQNNGV come from the germline V gene. The CDR3, as DNA: TGTGCCAGCAGCCAAGGGGATTCCTCCTACGAGCAGTACTTC. Protein sequence: CASSQGDSSYEQYF.

The V call is TRBV7-9, the J call TRBJ2-5, with 8 positions matching TRBD1. Germline CDR1 SEHNR, CDR2 FQNEAQ (reference sequence). V dropped 5 bases and J dropped 4; count of bases not matched to a gene: 12. The CDR3 length is 16 residues. The CDR3 is CASSRQGPTGAETQYF. The CDR3 DNA reads TGTGCCAGCAGCCGACAGGGGCCCACGGGTGCAGAGACCCAGTACTTC.

CDR3: CSVDPSGQYGYTF. CDR3 in DNA: TGCAGCGTTGACCCGTCAGGGCAGTATGGCTACACCTTC. The rearrangement joins TRBV29-1 to TRBJ1-2, with D maybe TRBD1 (5 bases). The CDR3 loop spans 13 amino acids. The V gene's germline CDR1 is SQVTM and CDR2 ANQGSEA. Deletions cut 3 bases from V and 5 bases from J, with 13 bases between.

The rearrangement links TRBV10-3 to TRBJ2-6; tentative D call: TRBD2 (7 bases). Germline V gene data show CDR1 as ENHRY and CDR2 as SYGVKD. The length of the CDR3 is 18 residues. V gave up 6 bases and J gave up 0 bases, with 18 bases separating them. CDR3 amino acids: CAIRKQGGDFSGANVLTF. CDR3 nucleotides: TGTGCCATCAGGAAACAGGGAGGGGACTTCTCTGGGGCCAACGTCCTGACTTTC.

This clone was counted once. The chain combines TRBV5-1 with TRBJ2-7; D gene ambiguous. This CDR3 spans 13 amino acids. V was pared by 4 bases and J by 5 bases, with 13 bases between. Germline V gene sequence: CDR1 SGHRS, CDR2 YFSETQ. The CDR3 loop is CASSGRAPNEQYF. Here the CDR3 DNA reads TGCGCCAGCAGCGGCCGGGCCCCCAACGAGCAGTACTTC.

This chain joins TRBV19 and TRBJ2-2; D gene unclear. The CDR3 has 14 amino acids. Between the trimmed V and J ends, which lost 3 bases and 9 bases, there was a span of 14 bases. Germline V gene sequence: CDR1 LNHDA, CDR2 SQIVND (reference sequence). The CDR3 region is CASSMSASHRELFF. The DNA of the CDR3 is TGTGCCAGTAGTATGAGTGCTTCACACCGGGAGCTGTTTTTT.

The rearrangement uses TRBV7-6 and TRBJ2-2; TRBD1 aligns across 8 bases. The CDR3 totals 16 residues. Germline trimming cut 1 base from V and 6 bases from J; bases unmatched to any gene: 7. Germline lookup yields CDR1 SGHVS and CDR2 FNYEAQ. The CDR3 DNA sequence: TGTGCCAGCAGCTTAGGAAGGACAGGGATCTCCGGGGAGCTGTTTTTT. The encoded protein is CASSLGRTGISGELFF. The full variable domain, completed using reference TRBV7-6 and TRBJ2-2, is GAGVSQSPRYKVTKRGQDVALRCDPISGHVSLYWYRQALGQGPEFLTYFNYEAQQDKSGLPNDRFSAERPEGSISTLTIQRTEQRDSAMYRCASSLGRTGISGELFFGEGSRLTVL.